One and the same sample provided the 28 T cell receptor beta chains below, sequenced in a study of blood T cells in healthy people across ages. A J-beta primer mix and a sample-barcoded 5' primer were used in a second PCR of roughly 6 to 11 cycles. Each CDR3 protein is one row after TCRdb ran MiXCR on the 5' RACE reads. The table lists hundreds of thousands of distinct CDR3 sequences, roughly three fifths of them singletons. Material for sequencing was blood. Receptor source: a man between 40 and 49 years old in good health.

V gene TRBV20-1 combines with J gene TRBJ1-1; a possible D gene is TRBD1 (6 bases). The CDR3 is 12 amino acids. CDR1 and CDR2 from the germline V gene are DFQATT and SNEGSKA (reference sequence). V was trimmed by 3 bases and J by 6 bases, leaving 11 bases between them. The CDR3 sequence is CSASRGSAEAFF. CDR3 sequence (DNA): TGCAGTGCTAGCAGGGGCAGCGCTGAAGCTTTCTTT.

This chain uses TRBV6-1 with TRBJ2-1, with 16 nucleotides matching TRBD2. Germline values: CDR1 MNHNS, CDR2 SASEGT. J was trimmed by 0 bases and V by 3 bases; bases with no gene match: 2. The CDR3 sequence is 18 residues long. The CDR3 spells CASSEGLAGGSSYNEQFF. For the CDR3, the DNA is TGTGCCAGCAGTGAGGGACTAGCGGGGGGGAGCTCCTACAATGAGCAGTTCTTC.

V gene TRBV28 combines with J gene TRBJ2-5; a weak D match, TRBD2 (5 bases). The germline V gene has CDR1 MDHEN and CDR2 SYDVKM. The CDR3 loop spans 15 amino acids. V shed 4 bases and J shed 4 bases, with 16 bases lying between them. CDR3 DNA: TGTGCCAGCAGTTCGCAAATGGACGGAGGAGAGACCCAGTACTTC. Translation gives CASSSQMDGGETQYF.

This sequence joins TRBV28 and TRBJ2-6; no clear D. CDR3 length: 15 residues. CDR1 MDHEN and CDR2 SYDVKM come from the germline V gene. Trimming removed 8 bases from V and 0 bases from J, with 11 bases in between. This CDR3 is CASGLGTSGANVLTF. CDR3 DNA sequence: TGTGCCAGCGGGCTCGGAACCTCTGGGGCCAACGTCCTGACTTTC.

This clonotype was seen a few times. Its ends do not fully match the called genes, so a read error is possible. The V and J genes are TRBV15 and TRBJ2-7; no clear D. This CDR3 has 17 residues. CDR1 and CDR2 (germline): LNHNV, YYDKDF (reference sequence). In nucleotides, the CDR3 is TGTGCCACCAGCTCATCCCCGGACCGTCCAAGCTCCTACGAGCAGTACTTT. This encodes CATSSSPDRPSSYEQYF. The full variable domain, in which reference TRBV15 and TRBJ2-7 provide the parts outside the CDR3, is DAMVIQNPRYQVTQFGKPVTLSCSQTLNHNVMYWYQQKSSQAPKLLFHYYDKDFNNEADTPDNFQSRRPNTSFCFLDIRSPGLGDTAMYLCATSSSPDRPSSYEQYFGPGTRLTVT.

The chain links TRBV6-1 to TRBJ1-2; D might be TRBD1 (5 bases). V was clipped by 6 bases and J by 7 bases, with 21 bases between them. Germline CDR1 and CDR2: MNHNS and SASEGT. CDR3 length: 15 amino acids. This CDR3 is CASSQTGRGVSGYTF. The CDR3 DNA reads TGTGCCAGCAGCCAAACGGGTCGGGGCGTCTCTGGCTACACCTTC.

This chain links TRBV29-1 with TRBJ2-5; weak D call: TRBD1 (7 bases). This CDR3 is 13 amino acids long. The germline V and J ends were trimmed by 8 bases and 11 bases, with 24 bases remaining between them. The germline gives CDR1 SQVTM, CDR2 ANQGSEA. CDR3 residues: CSSWGDSHNEQYF. CDR3 in DNA: TGCAGCTCCTGGGGGGACAGTCACAATGAGCAGTACTTC.

The V and J genes are TRBV3-1 and TRBJ2-6, with D perhaps matching TRBD1 (5 bases). Germline V gene data show CDR1 as LGHDT and CDR2 as YNNKEL (reference sequence). V lost 0 bases and J 0 bases, leaving 12 bases between the germline ends. The CDR3 is 18 amino acids. The CDR3 sequence: CASSQDGAAASGANVLTF. The CDR3 DNA reads TGTGCCAGCAGCCAAGATGGGGCAGCCGCCTCTGGGGCCAACGTCCTGACTTTC.

The CDR3 sequence is CASSLFDTFNSPLHF. CDR3 DNA sequence: TGTGCCAGCAGCTTATTCGATACCTTTAATTCACCCCTCCACTTT. V usage is TRBV7-2 and J usage is TRBJ1-6; D is uncertain. The CDR3 is 15 amino acids. Trimming stripped 2 bases from V and 6 bases from J, with 11 bases between. The germline V gene encodes CDR1 SGHTA and CDR2 FQGNSA.

V gene TRBV18 combines with J gene TRBJ2-1; 7 bases match TRBD2. V lost 4 bases, J lost 7 bases, and 4 bases stayed unmatched. From germline, CDR1 is KGHSH and CDR2 LQKENI. CDR3 length: 13 amino acids. CDR3 in amino acids: CASSQGRANEQFF. The DNA of the CDR3 is TGTGCCAGCTCACAGGGGAGGGCGAATGAGCAGTTCTTC.

There are a few counts of this clonotype. V gene TRBV28 combines with J gene TRBJ2-7; 11 nucleotides align to TRBD1. CDR1 is MDHEN and CDR2 is SYDVKM in the germline V gene. Losses at the gene ends were 4 bases for V and 2 bases for J; bases not matched to a gene: 13. CDR3 length: 18 residues. The CDR3 nucleotides are TGTGCCAGCAGTTCCCCGGGACAGGGGGGCTCCCGCACCTACGAGCAGTACTTC. Encoded protein: CASSSPGQGGSRTYEQYF.

The V call is TRBV5-8, the J call TRBJ1-5, with a possible D match to TRBD1 (5 bases). The germline V gene encodes CDR1 SGHTS and CDR2 YDEGEE. The CDR3 sequence is 15 residues long. V lost 4 bases, J lost 4 bases, and 15 bases lay in between. CDR3 amino acids: CASSVDQGRNQPQHF. In DNA form, the CDR3 reads TGTGCCAGCAGCGTCGATCAGGGACGGAATCAGCCCCAGCATTTT.

V gene TRBV25-1 combines with J gene TRBJ2-5; D tentatively fits TRBD1 or TRBD2 (5 bases each). The germline CDR1 and CDR2 sequences are MGHDK and SYGVNS. CDR3 length equals 15 residues. Trimming pared 1 base from V and 6 bases from J, leaving 15 bases between. The CDR3 loop reads CASSEFGGEFKTQYF. The CDR3 DNA reads TGTGCCAGCAGTGAATTTGGGGGAGAGTTTAAGACCCAGTACTTC.

V usage is TRBV18 and J usage is TRBJ2-1; 7 nucleotides align to TRBD1. Trimming at V came to 5 bases and at J to 0 bases, leaving 7 bases not matched to a gene. The CDR3 extends over 16 amino acids. Germline V CDR1 and CDR2: KGHSH, LQKENI. The CDR3 protein is CASSKDRSDSYNEQFF. The CDR3 nucleotides are TGTGCCAGCTCAAAGGACAGGAGTGACTCCTACAATGAGCAGTTCTTC.

The chain combines TRBV6-5 with TRBJ2-3; 7 nucleotides align to TRBD2. This CDR3 spans 15 amino acids. Germline V lookup: CDR1 MNHEY, CDR2 SVGAGI. J lost 5 bases, V lost 6 bases, and 11 bases had no gene match. CDR3 DNA: TGTGCCAGCAGCTATAGCGGGTCGAGCGGAGATACGCAGTATTTT. Protein: CASSYSGSSGDTQYF.

In the case of this clonotype: The junction shows a germline mismatch at one end, possibly a read error. CDR3: CASSLNRQPAELFF. The CDR3 coding sequence is TGTGCCAGCAGTCTTAATCGACAGCCCGCGGAGCTGTTCTTC. The chain couples TRBV28 to TRBJ2-1; possibly TRBD1 for D (5 bases). This CDR3 comprises 14 residues. Germline lookup yields CDR1 MDHEN and CDR2 SYDVKM. Using reference TRBV28 and TRBJ2-1 for the parts outside the CDR3, the full variable domain is DVKVTQSSRYLVKRTGEKVFLECVQDMDHENMFWYRQDPGLGLRLIYFSYDVKMKEKGDIPEGYSVSREKKERFSLILESASTNQTSMYLCASSLNRQPAELFFGPGTRLTVL.

V and J are TRBV6-5 and TRBJ1-6; D gene ambiguous. The CDR3 is 15 amino acids. Trimming stripped 3 bases from V and 5 bases from J, with 11 bases between. Germline CDR1 MNHEY, CDR2 SVGAGI. CDR3 region: CASSYGNSHNSPLHF. CDR3 DNA sequence: TGTGCCAGCAGTTATGGAAACAGCCATAATTCACCCCTCCACTTT.

The chain uses TRBV6-6 and TRBJ2-6, with a possible D match to TRBD1 (5 bases). Germline V gene data show CDR1 as MNHNY and CDR2 as SVGAGI (reference sequence). The CDR3 covers 16 residues. V lost 4 bases to trimming and J lost 0 bases, with 10 bases between them. DNA of the CDR3: TGTGCCAGCAGTTCCAGTCAGGGCTCTGGGGCCAACGTCCTGACTTTC. This codes for CASSSSQGSGANVLTF.

This clonotype showed up just a few times. The chain carries TRBV3-1 and TRBJ2-5; TRBD1 matches 8 bases. V lost 4 bases to trimming and J lost 0 bases; unmatched junction nucleotides: 4. Germline V gives CDR1 LGHDT, CDR2 YNNKEL (reference sequence). The CDR3 runs to 15 residues. CDR3: CASSLRTGNQETQYF. CDR3 nucleotide sequence: TGTGCCAGCAGCCTAAGGACAGGGAACCAAGAGACCCAGTACTTC.

The chain is built from TRBV20-1 and TRBJ2-5, with D possibly TRBD2 on 5 matching bases. This CDR3 contains 14 residues. The germline V gene has CDR1 DFQATT and CDR2 SNEGSKA (reference sequence). Trimming cost V 3 bases and J 5 bases, with 16 bases left between them. The DNA for the CDR3 is TGCAGTGCTAGTCCTCAAAGCGGCGGGGAGACCCAGTACTTC. Its protein is CSASPQSGGETQYF.

This clonotype was observed a handful of times. The chain has TRBV5-1 and TRBJ2-1, with D uncertain. This CDR3 is built from 17 residues. Germline CDR1 and CDR2: SGHRS and YFSETQ. V shed 0 bases and J shed 8 bases, with 21 bases lying between them. Written as DNA, the CDR3 is TGCGCCAGCAGCTTGGCCTTTCGCGAAACCTTTGCCGATGAGCAGTTCTTC. It is translated as CASSLAFRETFADEQFF. The complete variable domain, with remaining parts taken from reference TRBV5-1 and TRBJ2-1, reads KAGVTQTPRYLIKTRGQQVTLSCSPISGHRSVSWYQQTPGQGLQFLFEYFSETQRNKGNFPGRFSGRQFSNSRSEMNVSTLELGDSALYLCASSLAFRETFADEQFFGPGTRLTVL.

This rearrangement joins TRBV29-1 to TRBJ2-5; D is unclear. The V end was cut by 4 bases, the J end by 6 bases, with 24 bases between. The CDR3 is 16 amino acids. Germline-derived CDR1 and CDR2 are SQVTM and ANQGSEA. CDR3 DNA: TGCAGCGTTGGACCCCCCCAATGGGGTGGCGGAAAGACCCAGTACTTC. Protein product: CSVGPPQWGGGKTQYF.

The rearrangement joins TRBV15 to TRBJ2-2; 10 bases match TRBD1. V lost 4 bases and J lost 7; bases outside the gene matches: 6. CDR3 length: 15 residues. Germline V gene sequence: CDR1 LNHNV, CDR2 YYDKDF (reference sequence). As DNA, the CDR3 is TGTGCCACCAGCACCGGGACAGGGGTTGGCGGGGAGCTGTTTTTT. It specifies CATSTGTGVGGELFF.

This chain uses TRBV7-9 with TRBJ1-2, with D unresolved. Trimming removed 5 bases from V and 0 bases from J, with 10 bases in between. CDR1 and CDR2 (germline): SEHNR, FQNEAQ (reference sequence). The CDR3 extends over 14 amino acids. The CDR3 region has the DNA TGTGCCAGCAGCACTTCCCCCGCTAACTATGGCTACACCTTC. Encoded protein: CASSTSPANYGYTF. Supplemented by reference TRBV7-9 and TRBJ1-2, the full variable domain reads DTGVSQNPRHKITKRGQNVTFRCDPISEHNRLYWYRQTLGQGPEFLTYFQNEAQLEKSRLLSDRFSAERPKGSFSTLEIQRTEQGDSAMYLCASSTSPANYGYTFGSGTRLTVV.

V is TRBV12-3 or TRBV12-4 and J is TRBJ2-3, with D uncertain. The CDR3 contains 14 residues. V was trimmed by 6 bases and J by 3 bases, leaving 13 bases between them. The CDR3 DNA sequence: TGTGCCAGCAGGGATAAAACCGGGACAGATACGCAGTATTTT. The encoded protein is CASRDKTGTDTQYF.

CDR3 nucleotide sequence: TGCAGCGTTGCCGACAGGGATGCGCTAGATACGCAGTATTTT. It yields the protein CSVADRDALDTQYF. The genes are TRBV29-1 and TRBJ2-3, with 7 bases that match TRBD1. The CDR3 runs to 14 residues. Trimming cost V 4 bases and J 5 bases; bases outside gene matches: 9. Germline assignment: CDR1 SQVTM and CDR2 ANQGSEA.

This clonotype was counted only a few times. This rearrangement joins TRBV25-1 to TRBJ2-5, with D tentatively TRBD1 or TRBD2 (5 bases each). Trimming took 1 base from V and 5 from J, leaving 11 bases between them. This CDR3 spans 14 amino acids. CDR1 and CDR2 from the germline V gene are MGHDK and SYGVNS. The CDR3 nucleotides read TGTGCCAGCAGTGAATTTGGGGGTTCGGAGACCCAGTACTTC. Translated, it gives CASSEFGGSETQYF.

Only a few counts were recorded for this clonotype. V is TRBV28 and J is TRBJ2-1; 10 bases fit TRBD2. V was clipped by 7 bases and J by 8 bases; unmatched bases: 8. The CDR3 runs to 14 residues. The germline CDR1 and CDR2 sequences are MDHEN and SYDVKM. CDR3 coding DNA: TGTGCCAGCAACCTACTAGCGGGGCCCCATGAGCAGTTCTTC. Its protein product is CASNLLAGPHEQFF. Looking up the rest from reference TRBV28 and TRBJ2-1 gives the full variable domain: DVKVTQSSRYLVKRTGEKVFLECVQDMDHENMFWYRQDPGLGLRLIYFSYDVKMKEKGDIPEGYSVSREKKERFSLILESASTNQTSMYLCASNLLAGPHEQFFGPGTRLTVL.